The 26 T cell receptor beta chains reported below all come from one sample, sequenced in a study of shared clonotypes between healthy human individuals. The method was immunoSEQ multiplex PCR; TCRdb's version includes in-frame clones alone and lacks a portion of them. The sample consists of approximately 2.5 million clones, about 92% of them appearing once. Specimen: naive CD4+ T cells sorted from blood. Stated subset: CD45RA+ positively selected. These TCRs come from a man between 18 and 29 years old in good health.

With respect to this clone: The junction and the germline gene differ at one end; a read error may be behind it. At the DNA level, this CDR3 is encoded by other sequences in the same sample as well. The chain carries TRBV5-1 and TRBJ2-2; D gene uncertain. The CDR3 has 13 residues. The germline V gene has CDR1 SGHRS and CDR2 YFSETQ. CDR3 nucleotide sequence: TGCGCCAGCAGTTTGGAGTTCACCGGGGAGCTGTTTTTT. Amino acid sequence: CASSLEFTGELFF.

This clone came up once. At the DNA level, this CDR3 is encoded by other sequences in the same sample as well. The chain is built from TRBV20-1 and TRBJ2-5; D unclear. This CDR3 is 10 amino acids long. Trimming took 6 bases from V and 3 from J, leaving 5 bases between them. The germline gives CDR1 DFQATT, CDR2 SNEGSKA (reference sequence). The DNA of the CDR3 is TGCAGTGCGACCGAAGAGACCCAGTACTTC. Translating it yields CSATEETQYF.

The chain is built from TRBV27 and TRBJ2-5; D is uncertain. The CDR3 extends over 16 amino acids. Trimming took off 4 bases at V and 1 base at J, with 16 bases between the two ends. The germline V gene encodes CDR1 MNHEY and CDR2 SMNVEV (reference sequence). CDR3 nucleotides: TGTGCCAGCAGTTCGACCTATCTCTGGGCCCAAGAGACCCAGTACTTC. This translates into CASSSTYLWAQETQYF.

The genes are TRBV6-1 and TRBJ1-5; a possible D gene is TRBD1 (6 bases). Germline V gene sequence: CDR1 MNHNS, CDR2 SASEGT. Trimming took off 5 bases at V and 8 bases at J, with 16 bases between the two ends. The CDR3 is 14 residues long. CDR3 coding DNA: TGTGCCAGCAGTTTACAGGGTCCGGTGGAGCCCCAGCATTTT. Protein: CASSLQGPVEPQHF.

J is TRBJ2-7 and V is TRBV6-5; possible D gene TRBD1, 6 bases. Trimming removed 4 bases from V and 6 bases from J, with 16 bases in between. CDR3 length: 14 residues. Germline V CDR1 and CDR2: MNHEY, SVGAGI. The CDR3 here is CASSSGTRLSEQYF. The CDR3 nucleotides are TGTGCCAGCAGTTCCGGGACACGGCTCAGCGAGCAGTACTTC.

The chain recombines TRBV2 with TRBJ2-2; the D gene is possibly TRBD2 (7 bases). Germline V gene sequence: CDR1 SNHLY, CDR2 FYNNEI. Trimming pared 7 bases from V and 4 bases from J, leaving 16 bases between. This CDR3 has 15 residues. CDR3 sequence (DNA): TGTGCCAGCACCACGGCGGGGGCGGGCACCGGGGAGCTGTTTTTT. This sequence encodes CASTTAGAGTGELFF.

Only a few counts were recorded for this clone. This sequence joins TRBV19 and TRBJ1-2; 10 positions match TRBD1. Per germline, CDR1 LNHDA and CDR2 SQIVND (reference sequence). V lost 0 bases, J lost 4 bases, and 8 bases stayed unmatched. This CDR3 region has 17 residues. The CDR3 protein is CASSIDWSGQGPYGYTF. The CDR3 nucleotides read TGTGCCAGTAGTATAGATTGGTCGGGACAGGGGCCCTATGGCTACACCTTC. Based on the CDR3 plus reference TRBV19 and TRBJ1-2, the full variable domain is DGGITQSPKYLFRKEGQNVTLSCEQNLNHDAMYWYRQDPGQGLRLIYYSQIVNDFQKGDIAEGYSVSREKKESFPLTVTSAQKNPTAFYLCASSIDWSGQGPYGYTFGSGTRLTVV.

The chain uses TRBV4-2 and TRBJ2-7; 7 nucleotides line up with TRBD1. CDR1 is LGHNA and CDR2 is YNFKEQ in the germline V gene. The ends lost 2 bases at V and 3 bases at J; junction bases unmatched: 4. The CDR3 contains 14 residues. This CDR3 reads CASSQWDSNYEQYF. The CDR3 DNA is TGTGCCAGCAGCCAATGGGACAGCAACTACGAGCAGTACTTC.

Of note for this clone: Other DNA sequences in the same sample also yield this CDR3. This chain joins TRBV7-8 and TRBJ1-1; D call uncertain. Germline-derived CDR1 and CDR2 are SGHVS and FQNEAQ. The V and J ends lost 5 bases and 0 bases respectively, with 10 bases between them. The CDR3 loop spans 14 amino acids. Written as DNA, the CDR3 is TGTGCCAGCAGCCTACAGATCTTGAACACTGAAGCTTTCTTT. Residues: CASSLQILNTEAFF.

The rearrangement links TRBV15 to TRBJ1-1, with a tentative D call TRBD1 (6 bases). The germline V gene has CDR1 LNHNV and CDR2 YYDKDF (reference sequence). V was clipped by 9 bases and J by 2 bases, with 19 bases between them. This CDR3 region has 15 residues. The CDR3 DNA sequence: TGTGCCACAAAGAGGGGGGAAACCTTCAACACTGAAGCTTTCTTT. It translates to CATKRGETFNTEAFF.

As regards this clone: Other DNA sequences in the sample encode the same CDR3. V is TRBV6-5 and J is TRBJ1-5; perhaps TRBD1 as D (5 bases). Germline lookup yields CDR1 MNHEY and CDR2 SVGAGI. The V gene lost 1 base and the J gene lost 7 bases, with 8 bases spanning the gap. CDR3 size: 13 residues. The CDR3 spells CASSYLRGQPQHF. In nucleotides, the CDR3 is TGTGCCAGCAGTTACTTACGGGGCCAGCCCCAGCATTTT.

The genes are TRBV7-3 and TRBJ2-3, with 8 bases identical to TRBD1. CDR1 SGHTA and CDR2 FQGTGA come from the germline V gene. Trimming at V came to 5 bases and at J to 0 bases, leaving 4 bases not matched to a gene. The CDR3 loop spans 15 amino acids. In DNA form, the CDR3 reads TGTGCCAGCAGCCTGACAGGGGCAAGCACAGATACGCAGTATTTT. Its protein product is CASSLTGASTDTQYF.

The V gene is TRBV28, the J gene TRBJ2-7; 10 bases map to TRBD1. The CDR3 is 15 residues long. After removal of 6 bases from V and 5 bases from J, the junction contained 10 bases not matched to a gene. From germline, CDR1 is MDHEN and CDR2 SYDVKM. In nucleotides, the CDR3 is TGTGCCAGCAGGGTCCCGGGACAGGGGTCCGACGAGCAGTACTTC. This codes for CASRVPGQGSDEQYF.

For this clone: This sample includes further DNA sequences coding for the same CDR3. This chain's CDR3 is CASSLVAGANTEAFF. CDR3 nucleotide sequence: TGCGCCAGCAGCTTGGTCGCGGGGGCGAACACTGAAGCTTTCTTT. The chain employs TRBV5-1 and TRBJ1-1; maybe TRBD1 (6 bases). The CDR3 totals 15 residues. V dropped 0 bases and J dropped 1 base, with 10 bases sitting between them. Germline values: CDR1 SGHRS, CDR2 YFSETQ.

In regard to this clone: The sample carries other DNA sequences with the same CDR3. The chain employs TRBV9 and TRBJ1-3; TRBD1 is a possible D gene (6 bases). The CDR3 sequence is 14 residues long. CDR1 is SGDLS and CDR2 is YYNGEE in the germline V gene. The V gene lost 0 bases and the J gene lost 4 bases, with 8 bases spanning the gap. The CDR3 DNA sequence: TGTGCCAGCAGCGTAGCGACAGGCGGAAACACCATATATTTT. This gives the protein CASSVATGGNTIYF.

This chain links TRBV5-1 with TRBJ2-3, with TRBD2 matching 7 bases. This CDR3 contains 16 residues. The junction had 4 bases not matched to a gene; V was cut back by 0 bases and J by 0 bases. Germline CDR1 SGHRS, CDR2 YFSETQ. Here the CDR3 DNA reads TGCGCCAGCAGCTTGGAGGGACTACTCAGCACAGATACGCAGTATTTT. Translated: CASSLEGLLSTDTQYF.

The CDR3 DNA is TGTGCCAGCAGTGTCTACGGCAGCCTCTCTGGAAACACCATATATTTT. Translation gives CASSVYGSLSGNTIYF. The gene calls are TRBV6-1 and TRBJ1-3; D unresolved. The V end lost 4 bases, the J end lost 0 bases, and 13 bases lay between the germline ends. This CDR3 has 16 residues. Germline V gene lookup returns CDR1 MNHNS and CDR2 SASEGT.

The rearrangement joins TRBV27 to TRBJ2-6, with 10 bases aligning to TRBD1. With 2 bases clipped from V and 2 bases from J, the junction kept 3 bases outside the gene matches. This CDR3 spans 17 amino acids. Looked up from germline, CDR1 is MNHEY and CDR2 is SMNVEV (reference sequence). In DNA form, the CDR3 reads TGTGCCAGCAGTTTAGAAGGACAGGGGGCTGGGGCCAACGTCCTGACTTTC. Translation: CASSLEGQGAGANVLTF. The full variable domain, rest sourced from reference TRBV27 and TRBJ2-6, is EAQVTQNPRYLITVTGKKLTVTCSQNMNHEYMSWYRQDPGLGLRQIYYSMNVEVTDKGDVPEGYKVSRKEKRNFPLILESPSPNQTSLYFCASSLEGQGAGANVLTFGAGSRLTVL.

This chain links TRBV18 with TRBJ2-3; D is possibly TRBD1 (6 bases). V lost 3 bases, J lost 1 base, and 14 bases lay in between. The CDR3 totals 16 residues. Germline V gene lookup returns CDR1 KGHSH and CDR2 LQKENI. CDR3 bases: TGTGCCAGCTCACCTACCTACAGGGACGGCACAGATACGCAGTATTTT. Its protein is CASSPTYRDGTDTQYF.

Concerning this clone itself: Additional DNA sequences in this sample encode the identical CDR3. This chain connects TRBV19 to TRBJ1-5; D unclear. CDR1 is LNHDA, CDR2 SQIVND, per germline (reference sequence). Trimming took 3 bases from V and 3 from J, leaving 9 bases between them. The CDR3 is made up of 14 amino acids. The CDR3 DNA reads TGTGCCAGTAGTATTGGCGGGGACAATCAGCCCCAGCATTTT. It specifies CASSIGGDNQPQHF.

This sequence joins TRBV5-1 and TRBJ2-5; TRBD1 is a possible D gene (6 bases). V lost 1 base, J lost 5 bases, and 15 bases lay in between. CDR3 length equals 15 residues. Germline V lookup: CDR1 SGHRS, CDR2 YFSETQ. CDR3 DNA: TGCGCCAGCAGCTTGTTCAGGGGAGTGGGTGAGACCCAGTACTTC. It specifies CASSLFRGVGETQYF.

Comments on this clone: This CDR3 is also generated by other DNA sequences in the sample. The CDR3 bases are TGTGCCAGCAGCTTAGTGGGAGGCGAGACCCAGTACTTC. The encoded protein is CASSLVGGETQYF. The chain couples TRBV7-2 to TRBJ2-5; TRBD2 might be the D (6 bases). There are 13 residues in the CDR3. V shed 1 base and J shed 5 bases, with 8 bases lying between them. Germline V gene sequence: CDR1 SGHTA, CDR2 FQGNSA.

The gene calls are TRBV18 and TRBJ2-1; D ambiguous. The CDR3 extends over 15 amino acids. V lost 0 bases and J 4 bases, leaving 10 bases between the germline ends. Per germline, CDR1 KGHSH and CDR2 LQKENI. Here the CDR3 DNA reads TGTGCCAGCTCACCACCGGTATCCCCTTACAATGAGCAGTTCTTC. It specifies CASSPPVSPYNEQFF.

This chain joins TRBV6-5 and TRBJ1-2, with D possibly being TRBD1 (5 bases). The CDR3 runs to 13 residues. Germline V gene sequence: CDR1 MNHEY, CDR2 SVGAGI. Trimming took off 0 bases at V and 11 bases at J, with 13 bases between the two ends. CDR3 in DNA: TGTGCCAGCAGTTACTCCGCCCGGGGCCCGTACACCTTC. This sequence encodes CASSYSARGPYTF.

The CDR3 sequence: CASSVTGSNSPLHF. The DNA of the CDR3 is TGTGCCAGCAGTGTGACAGGGAGTAATTCACCCCTCCACTTT. The chain couples TRBV25-1 to TRBJ1-6; TRBD1 aligns across 7 bases. CDR1 is MGHDK and CDR2 is SYGVNS in the germline V gene. The CDR3 sequence is 14 residues long. The ends lost 4 bases at V and 6 bases at J; junction bases unmatched: 3.

This chain uses TRBV6-6 with TRBJ1-1, with 8 bases matching TRBD1. The CDR3 is 13 amino acids. The germline V gene encodes CDR1 MNHNY and CDR2 SVGAGI (reference sequence). After removal of 0 bases from V and 7 bases from J, the junction contained 1 base not matched to a gene. The CDR3 sequence is CASSYSGQVEAFF. The CDR3 nucleotides read TGTGCCAGCAGTTACTCGGGACAGGTTGAAGCTTTCTTT.